The 4 T cell receptor beta chains in this list originate from one sample, sequenced in a study of shared T cell receptors in the human thymus. This table comes from immunoSEQ multiplex PCR, and its TCRdb copy is limited to in-frame clones, with some not included. The sample lists some 720,000 clones; approximately 88% were seen once. The same data also went into a second study, on human thymus T cells.

Sequencing input: thymocytes. Receptors were obtained from a boy under three years old with a congenital heart defect.

The chain is built from TRBV27 and TRBJ1-2; the match to TRBD1 covers 7 bases. Germline V CDR1 and CDR2: MNHEY, SMNVEV (reference sequence). The J segment lost 2 bases and the V segment lost 4 bases, leaving 4 bases of the junction unmatched. The CDR3 totals 14 residues. CDR3 DNA sequence: TGTGCCAGCAGTTCGAGGGGGCCCAACTATGGCTACACCTTC. Its protein is CASSSRGPNYGYTF.

A single count supports this clone. V is TRBV7-9 and J is TRBJ1-2; TRBD1 might be the D (6 bases). V lost 1 base and J 2 bases, leaving 11 bases between the germline ends. Germline-derived CDR1 and CDR2 are SEHNR and FQNEAQ (reference sequence). CDR3 length: 15 amino acids. The CDR3 sequence is CASSLVQGLNYGYTF. CDR3 nucleotides: TGTGCCAGCAGCTTAGTTCAGGGGTTGAACTATGGCTACACCTTC.

The rearrangement uses TRBV5-4 and TRBJ2-7, with 8 bases fitting TRBD1. With 0 bases clipped from V and 2 bases from J, the junction kept 1 base outside the gene matches. This CDR3 region has 14 residues. Per germline, CDR1 SGHNT and CDR2 YYREEE (reference sequence). The CDR3: CASSLEQGAYEQYF. The DNA for the CDR3 is TGTGCCAGCAGCTTGGAACAGGGGGCCTACGAGCAGTACTTC.

The gene calls are TRBV15 and TRBJ2-1; 9 positions match TRBD2. Germline values: CDR1 LNHNV, CDR2 YYDKDF (reference sequence). V gave up 3 bases and J gave up 6 bases; unmatched junction bases: 21. The CDR3 contains 20 residues. The CDR3 loop reads CATSSHIGTETSGEGNEQFF. The DNA for the CDR3 is TGTGCCACCAGCAGCCATATCGGGACGGAGACTAGCGGAGAAGGCAATGAGCAGTTCTTC.